This T cell receptor (beta chain) was documented in a study of quantifying T cell responses using KT2 cells (dated by TCRdb to between 2016 and 2019). The study in broad terms: RNA was DNase-treated and reverse transcribed with TCR alpha and beta constant-region primers, mostly using SuperScript III. PCR2 was run as a SYBR Green qPCR and stopped at a predetermined fluorescence threshold to avoid over-amplification. The efficiency of the T4 ligation step under optimum conditions was estimated to be greater than 8.5%.

Libraries were constructed by UMI-ligation and nested PCR. A single-stranded oligonucleotide bearing the Illumina SP2 sequence and a UMI was ligated to the 3' end of the cDNA with T4 RNA ligase 1. PCR1 ran 4 cycles (98°C 15 s, 69°C 30 s, 72°C 40 s); the beta primer was an equimolar mix of RC1.1 and RC1.2 covering TRBC1 and TRBC2. From PCR2 onward, TCR alpha and beta chains were processed separately, with sample indices and Illumina adaptors added. Placed after an 8-base spacer, the UMI was made up of 12 random nucleotides arranged as two hexamers with a spacer between them. Libraries were sequenced on an Illumina MiSeq using v2 2x251 paired-end chemistry, with around 13 samples typically included per run. PhiX DNA at roughly 4.5-7.5% was added to each sequencing library to increase diversity. In the source study's methods: bcl2fastq converted raw reads to FASTQ, and Demultiplexor demultiplexed the reads by dual indices. V and J genes were assigned by Decombinator through tag matching that permitted a single base-pair mismatch. Using UMIs, Collapsinator corrected both sequencing errors and the frequency errors that come from PCR heterogeneity. CDR3Translator turned Decombinator identifiers into nucleotide sequence, translated that sequence into amino acids, and pulled out the CDR3 based on C- and N-terminal motifs. Each distinct KT2 TCR was counted as one cluster of KT2 sequences that shared a single unique molecular identifier. TCRdb's own reprocessing of the public reads used fastp at Q25 and MiXCR and kept productive beta chains. Each entry is one CDR3 protein sequence, shown with its most common DNA and genes. The authors' filters were not applied to this entry. This sample comprises about 41,000 distinct CDR3 sequences, about 17% of them detected only once. The leading ten clones occupy around two fifths of the sample.

Known numbers of KT2, a T cell clone whose TCR had been sequenced previously, were spiked into unfractionated PBMC to test the sensitivity and accuracy of the pipeline. A range of KT2-to-PBMC ratios was produced by mixing KT2 cells with a fixed number of PBMC. Germline trimming: 0 bases from V, 7 bases from J; junction bases outside gene matches: 6. Its CDR3 holds 16 amino acids, cysteine through phenylalanine. CDR3 DNA only is kept here, 48 bases in frame from base 1. Via the germline V gene, CDR1 is SGHRS and CDR2 YFSETQ. This clonotype was observed a few times. Its antigen is unknown. No quality values exist for individual bases; no much larger clone is one base distant. The investigation overall reported the following: No side-by-side comparison of the pipeline with other TCR sequencing techniques was included in the study. Over several orders of magnitude, the number of KT2 alpha and beta sequences rose linearly with the number of KT2 cells put in. Even at the lowest spike-in tested, roughly one KT2 cell per 100,000 PBMC, KT2 sequences were still detected. Saturation in the detection of KT2 sequences was observed at very high KT2 spike-in numbers.

Specimen: PBMCs spiked with cells of the T cell clone KT2. The sequence was collected from a human donor. The V gene is TRBV5-1 and the J gene is TRBJ1-5; TRBD1 aligns with 11 central bases. The nucleotide sequence is TGCGCCAGCAGCTTGGTAACCGGGACAGGGGGACAGCCCCAGCATTTT. Its product reads: CASSLVTGTGGQPQHF.